The clone carrying this T cell receptor beta chain was seen more than once but under ten times. No antigen is known for it. Method: immunoSEQ multiplex PCR; TCRdb's copy keeps in-frame clones and lacks some. The sample comprises some 120,000 clones, 85% to 95% of which are singletons, and approximately 1% rests with the top ten. The data originate from a study of graft-versus-host responses after intestinal transplantation. On the study more broadly: Every recipient underwent anti-thymocyte globulin induction, then tacrolimus and steroids for roughly 3 years. Study results and caveats: The marrow of recipients harbored GvH clones, and ileum or blood showed some of them first. Subjects displaying graft-donor T cell macrochimerism possessed elevated graft-versus-host to host-versus-graft clonal ratios inside allografts. Early HvG declines after transplant were associated with peak circulating GvH clone levels.

The CDR3 contains 11 residues. Germline CDR1 and CDR2: LNHDA and SQIVND (reference sequence). Trimming left V 11 bases short and J 3 bases short, with 11 bases between. The TCR was taken from a human donor who was the organ donor for an intestinal transplant. This chain joins TRBV19 and TRBJ2-7; TRBD2 might be the D (6 bases). This specimen was unstimulated CD8+ T cells sorted from spleen or lymph node cells, taken before transplant. CDR3 in amino acids: CASGGNYEQYF. The CDR3 coding sequence is TGTGCCTCCGGAGGGAACTACGAGCAGTACTTC.